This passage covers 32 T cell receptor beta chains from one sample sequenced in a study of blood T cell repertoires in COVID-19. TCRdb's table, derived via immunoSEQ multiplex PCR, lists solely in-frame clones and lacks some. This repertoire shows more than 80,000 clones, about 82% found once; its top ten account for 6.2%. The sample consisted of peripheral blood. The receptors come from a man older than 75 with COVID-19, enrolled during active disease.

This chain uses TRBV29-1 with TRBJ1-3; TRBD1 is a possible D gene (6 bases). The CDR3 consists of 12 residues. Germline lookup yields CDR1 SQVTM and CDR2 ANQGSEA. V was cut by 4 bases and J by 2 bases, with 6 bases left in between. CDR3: CSVGDTGNTIYF. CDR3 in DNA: TGCAGCGTTGGGGACACTGGAAACACCATATATTTT.

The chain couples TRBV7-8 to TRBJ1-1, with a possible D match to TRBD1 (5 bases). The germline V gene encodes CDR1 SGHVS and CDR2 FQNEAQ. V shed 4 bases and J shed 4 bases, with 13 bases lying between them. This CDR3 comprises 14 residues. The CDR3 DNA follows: TGTGCCAGCAGCTCCGACCCCGGGGGCACTGAAGCTTTCTTT. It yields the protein CASSSDPGGTEAFF. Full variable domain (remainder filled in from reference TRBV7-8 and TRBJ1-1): GAGVSQSPRYKVAKRGQDVALRCDPISGHVSLFWYQQALGQGPEFLTYFQNEAQLDKSGLPSDRFFAERPEGSVSTLKIQRTQQEDSAVYLCASSSDPGGTEAFFGQGTRLTVV.

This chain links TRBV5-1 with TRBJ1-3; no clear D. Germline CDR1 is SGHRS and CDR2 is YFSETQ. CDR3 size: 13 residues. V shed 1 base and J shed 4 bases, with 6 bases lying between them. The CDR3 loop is CASSLQQGNTIYF. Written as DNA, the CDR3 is TGCGCCAGCAGCTTGCAACAGGGAAACACCATATATTTT.

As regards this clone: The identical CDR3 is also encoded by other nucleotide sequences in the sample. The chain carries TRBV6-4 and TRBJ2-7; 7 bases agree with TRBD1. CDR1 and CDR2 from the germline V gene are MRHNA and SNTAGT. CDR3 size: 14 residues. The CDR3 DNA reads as TGTGCACCCCAAAGTGGGGCAGGGGGCTACGAGCAGTACTTC. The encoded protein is CAPQSGAGGYEQYF.

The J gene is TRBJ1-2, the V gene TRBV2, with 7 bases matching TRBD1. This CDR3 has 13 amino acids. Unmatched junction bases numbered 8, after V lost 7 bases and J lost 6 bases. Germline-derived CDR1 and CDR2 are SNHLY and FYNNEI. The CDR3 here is CASNVGTDHGYTF. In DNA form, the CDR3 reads TGTGCCAGCAATGTGGGGACAGACCATGGCTACACCTTC. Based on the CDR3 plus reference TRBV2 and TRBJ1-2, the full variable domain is EPEVTQTPSHQVTQMGQEVILRCVPISNHLYFYWYRQILGQKVEFLVSFYNNEISEKSEIFDDQFSVERPDGSNFTLKIRSTKLEDSAMYFCASNVGTDHGYTFGSGTRLTVV.

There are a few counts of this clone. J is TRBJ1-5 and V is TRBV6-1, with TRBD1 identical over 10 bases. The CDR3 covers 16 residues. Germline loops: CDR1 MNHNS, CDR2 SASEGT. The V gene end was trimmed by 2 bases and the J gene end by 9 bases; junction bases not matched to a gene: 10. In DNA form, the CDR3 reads TGTGCCAGCAGTGAAATGCAGGGACAGGGGTTAGGGCCCCAGCATTTT. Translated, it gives CASSEMQGQGLGPQHF.

CDR3 coding DNA: TGTGCCAGCAGGGAACAGCTTAATGAAAAACTGTTTTTT. Residues: CASREQLNEKLFF. The chain has TRBV28 and TRBJ1-4; D uncertain. This CDR3 is built from 13 residues. Germline V gene data show CDR1 as MDHEN and CDR2 as SYDVKM. V was shortened by 6 bases and J by 4 bases, with 9 bases between the two germline ends.

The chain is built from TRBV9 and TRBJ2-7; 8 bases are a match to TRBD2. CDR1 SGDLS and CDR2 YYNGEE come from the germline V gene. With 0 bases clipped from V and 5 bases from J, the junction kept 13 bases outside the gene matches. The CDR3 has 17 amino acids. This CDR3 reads CASSVEGLGGEGDEQYF. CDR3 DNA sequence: TGTGCCAGCAGCGTAGAGGGACTAGGGGGAGAGGGAGACGAGCAGTACTTC.

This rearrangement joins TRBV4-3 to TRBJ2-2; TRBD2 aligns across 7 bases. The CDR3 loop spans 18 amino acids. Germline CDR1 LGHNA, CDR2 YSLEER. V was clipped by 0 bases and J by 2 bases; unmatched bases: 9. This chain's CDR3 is CASSQEALAAINTGELFF. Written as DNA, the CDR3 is TGCGCCAGCAGCCAAGAAGCTCTAGCGGCTATAAACACCGGGGAGCTGTTTTTT.

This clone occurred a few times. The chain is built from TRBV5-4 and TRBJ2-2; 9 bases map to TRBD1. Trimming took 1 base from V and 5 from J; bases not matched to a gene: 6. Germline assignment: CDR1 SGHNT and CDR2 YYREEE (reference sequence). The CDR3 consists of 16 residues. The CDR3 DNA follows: TGTGCCAGCAGCTTGCGTCTTGACAGGGGGACCGGGGAGCTGTTTTTT. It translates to CASSLRLDRGTGELFF.

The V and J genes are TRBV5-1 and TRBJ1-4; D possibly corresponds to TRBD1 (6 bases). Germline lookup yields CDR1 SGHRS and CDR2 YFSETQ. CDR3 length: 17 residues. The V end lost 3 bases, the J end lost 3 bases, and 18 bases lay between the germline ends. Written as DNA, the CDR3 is TGCGCCAGCAGCTCGGGCCTTTTGGACAGAGCTAATGAAAAACTGTTTTTT. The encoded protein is CASSSGLLDRANEKLFF.

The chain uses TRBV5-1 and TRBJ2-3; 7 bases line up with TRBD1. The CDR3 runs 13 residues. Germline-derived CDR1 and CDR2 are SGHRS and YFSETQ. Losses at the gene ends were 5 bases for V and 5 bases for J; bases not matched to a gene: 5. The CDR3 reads CASRQGLGDTQYF. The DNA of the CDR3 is TGCGCCAGCAGACAGGGGCTCGGAGATACGCAGTATTTT.

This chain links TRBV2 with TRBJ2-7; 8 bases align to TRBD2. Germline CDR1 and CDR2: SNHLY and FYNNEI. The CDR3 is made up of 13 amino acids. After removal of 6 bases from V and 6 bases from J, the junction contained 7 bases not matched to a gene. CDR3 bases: TGTGCCAGCAGCCGGGGACTAGTTGGCGAGCAGTACTTC. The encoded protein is CASSRGLVGEQYF.

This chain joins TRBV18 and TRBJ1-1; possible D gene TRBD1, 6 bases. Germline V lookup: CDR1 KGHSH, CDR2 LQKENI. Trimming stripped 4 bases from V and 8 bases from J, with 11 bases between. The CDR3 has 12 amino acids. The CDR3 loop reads CASSLHREEAFF. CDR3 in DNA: TGTGCCAGCTCACTCCACAGGGAGGAAGCTTTCTTT. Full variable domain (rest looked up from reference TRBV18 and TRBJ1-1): NAGVMQNPRHLVRRRGQEARLRCSPMKGHSHVYWYRQLPEEGLKFMVYLQKENIIDESGMPKERFSAEFPKEGPSILRIQQVVRGDSAAYFCASSLHREEAFFGQGTRLTVV.

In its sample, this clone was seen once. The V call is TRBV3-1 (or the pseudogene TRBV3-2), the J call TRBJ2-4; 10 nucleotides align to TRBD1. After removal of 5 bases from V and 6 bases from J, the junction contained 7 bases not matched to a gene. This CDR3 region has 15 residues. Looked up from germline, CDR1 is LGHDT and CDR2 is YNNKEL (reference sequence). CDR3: CASSAWDRGGNIQYF. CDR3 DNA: TGTGCCAGCAGCGCCTGGGACAGGGGTGGAAACATTCAGTACTTC.

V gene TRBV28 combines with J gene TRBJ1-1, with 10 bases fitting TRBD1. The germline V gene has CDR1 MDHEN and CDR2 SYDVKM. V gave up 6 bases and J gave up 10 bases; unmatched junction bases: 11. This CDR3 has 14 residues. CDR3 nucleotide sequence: TGTGCCAGCAGATCCACCGGGACAGGGGCAAGAGCTTTCTTT. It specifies CASRSTGTGARAFF.

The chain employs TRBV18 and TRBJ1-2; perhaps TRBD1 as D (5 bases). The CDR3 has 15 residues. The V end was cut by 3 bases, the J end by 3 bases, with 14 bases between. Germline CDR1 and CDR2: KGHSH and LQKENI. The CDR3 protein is CASSPGRGGDYGYTF. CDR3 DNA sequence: TGTGCCAGCTCACCTGGTCGGGGGGGTGACTATGGCTACACCTTC.

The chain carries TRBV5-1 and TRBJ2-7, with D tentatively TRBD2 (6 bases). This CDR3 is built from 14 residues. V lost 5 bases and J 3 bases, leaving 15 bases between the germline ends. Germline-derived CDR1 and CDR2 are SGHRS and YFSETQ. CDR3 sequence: CASSFKGGDYEQYF. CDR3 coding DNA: TGCGCCAGCAGTTTCAAGGGCGGGGACTACGAGCAGTACTTC.

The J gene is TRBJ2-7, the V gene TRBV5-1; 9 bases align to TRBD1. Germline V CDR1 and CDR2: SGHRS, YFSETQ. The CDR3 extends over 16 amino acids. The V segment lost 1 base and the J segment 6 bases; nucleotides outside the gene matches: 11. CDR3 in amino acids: CASSLQLGQGFVEQYF. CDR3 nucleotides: TGCGCCAGCAGCTTGCAACTGGGACAGGGATTTGTCGAGCAGTACTTC.

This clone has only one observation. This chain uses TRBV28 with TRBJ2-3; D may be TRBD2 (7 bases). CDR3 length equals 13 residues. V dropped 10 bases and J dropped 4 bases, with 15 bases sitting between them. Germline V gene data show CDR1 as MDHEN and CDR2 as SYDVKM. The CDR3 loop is CATSGEGADTQYF. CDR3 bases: TGTGCCACCTCCGGGGAGGGGGCAGATACGCAGTATTTT.

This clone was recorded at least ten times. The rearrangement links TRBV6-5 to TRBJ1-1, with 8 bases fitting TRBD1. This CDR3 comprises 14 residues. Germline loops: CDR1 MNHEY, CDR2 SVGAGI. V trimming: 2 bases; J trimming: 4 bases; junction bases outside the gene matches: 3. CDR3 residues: CASSYPGGFTEAFF. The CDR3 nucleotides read TGTGCCAGCAGTTACCCAGGGGGCTTCACTGAAGCTTTCTTT.

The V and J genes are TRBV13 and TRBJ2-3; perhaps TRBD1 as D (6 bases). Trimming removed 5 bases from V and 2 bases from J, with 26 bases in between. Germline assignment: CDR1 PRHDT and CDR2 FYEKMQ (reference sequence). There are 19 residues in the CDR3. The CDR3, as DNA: TGTGCCAGCAGCCTTCGTCGTCAATATTCACAGGGTATCACAGATACGCAGTATTTT. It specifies CASSLRRQYSQGITDTQYF.

The CDR3: CASSSGLAGATDTQYF. The DNA of the CDR3 is TGTGCCAGCAGCTCGGGACTAGCGGGAGCAACAGATACGCAGTATTTT. V usage is TRBV5-8 and J usage is TRBJ2-3; 14 bases fit TRBD2. In germline, CDR1 is SGHTS, CDR2 YDEGEE. Trimming took 3 bases from V and 3 from J; bases not matched to a gene: 3. This CDR3 has 16 residues.

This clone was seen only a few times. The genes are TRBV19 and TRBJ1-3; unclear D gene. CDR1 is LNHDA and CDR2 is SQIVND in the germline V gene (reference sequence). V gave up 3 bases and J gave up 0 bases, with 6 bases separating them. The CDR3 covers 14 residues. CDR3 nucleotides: TGTGCCAGTAGTATCCTGGCCTCTGGAAACACCATATATTTT. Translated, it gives CASSILASGNTIYF.

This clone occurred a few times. The CDR3 protein is CASSSYGSDTQYF. CDR3 in DNA: TGTGCCAGCAGCTCGTACGGGAGTGATACGCAGTATTTT. This sequence joins TRBV5-4 and TRBJ2-3; D is possibly TRBD2 (6 bases). The V and J ends lost 3 bases and 6 bases respectively, with 11 bases between them. The CDR3 extends over 13 amino acids. Looked up from germline, CDR1 is SGHNT and CDR2 is YYREEE (reference sequence).

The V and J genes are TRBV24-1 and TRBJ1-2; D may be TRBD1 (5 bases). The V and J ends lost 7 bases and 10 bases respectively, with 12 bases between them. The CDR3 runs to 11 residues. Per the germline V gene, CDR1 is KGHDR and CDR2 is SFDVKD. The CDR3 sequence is CATSSPGDYTF. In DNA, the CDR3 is TGTGCCACCAGCTCCCCGGGGGACTACACCTTC.

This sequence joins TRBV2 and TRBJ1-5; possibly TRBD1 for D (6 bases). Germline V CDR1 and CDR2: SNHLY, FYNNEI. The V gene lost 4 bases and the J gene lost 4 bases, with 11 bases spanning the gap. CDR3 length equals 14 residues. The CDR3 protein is CASSGPQGNQPQHF. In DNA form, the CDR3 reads TGTGCCAGCAGTGGACCGCAGGGGAATCAGCCCCAGCATTTT.

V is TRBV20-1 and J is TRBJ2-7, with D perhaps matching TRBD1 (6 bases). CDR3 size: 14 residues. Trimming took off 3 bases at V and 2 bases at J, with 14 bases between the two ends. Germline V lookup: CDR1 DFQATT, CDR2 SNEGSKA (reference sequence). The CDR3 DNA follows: TGCAGTGCTAGTACGCCGACAGGAACCTACGAGCAGTACTTC. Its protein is CSASTPTGTYEQYF.

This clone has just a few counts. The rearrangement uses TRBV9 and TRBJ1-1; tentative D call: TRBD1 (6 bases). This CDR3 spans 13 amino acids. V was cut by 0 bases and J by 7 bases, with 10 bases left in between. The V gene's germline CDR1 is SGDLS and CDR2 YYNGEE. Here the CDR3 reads CASSVGVGGEAFF. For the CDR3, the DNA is TGTGCCAGCAGCGTAGGAGTAGGGGGTGAAGCTTTCTTT.

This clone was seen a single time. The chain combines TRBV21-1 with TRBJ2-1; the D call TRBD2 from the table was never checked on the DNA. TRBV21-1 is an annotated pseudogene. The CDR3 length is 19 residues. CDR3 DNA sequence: TGTGCCAGCAGCAGTGGTCGACCAACTAGCGGGAGCTCCTACAATGAGCAGTTCTTC. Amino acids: CASSSGRPTSGSSYNEQFF.

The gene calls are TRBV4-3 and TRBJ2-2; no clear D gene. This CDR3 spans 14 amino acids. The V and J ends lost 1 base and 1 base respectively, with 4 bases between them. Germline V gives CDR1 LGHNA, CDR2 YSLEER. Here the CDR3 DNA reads TGCGCCAGCAGCCAAGGTCTGAACACCGGGGAGCTGTTTTTT. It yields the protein CASSQGLNTGELFF.

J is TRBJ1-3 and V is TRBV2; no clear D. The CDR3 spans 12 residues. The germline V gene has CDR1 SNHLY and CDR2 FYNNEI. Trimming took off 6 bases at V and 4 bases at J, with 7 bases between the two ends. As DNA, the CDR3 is TGTGCCAGCAGCCTGAGCGGAAACACCATATATTTT. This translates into CASSLSGNTIYF.